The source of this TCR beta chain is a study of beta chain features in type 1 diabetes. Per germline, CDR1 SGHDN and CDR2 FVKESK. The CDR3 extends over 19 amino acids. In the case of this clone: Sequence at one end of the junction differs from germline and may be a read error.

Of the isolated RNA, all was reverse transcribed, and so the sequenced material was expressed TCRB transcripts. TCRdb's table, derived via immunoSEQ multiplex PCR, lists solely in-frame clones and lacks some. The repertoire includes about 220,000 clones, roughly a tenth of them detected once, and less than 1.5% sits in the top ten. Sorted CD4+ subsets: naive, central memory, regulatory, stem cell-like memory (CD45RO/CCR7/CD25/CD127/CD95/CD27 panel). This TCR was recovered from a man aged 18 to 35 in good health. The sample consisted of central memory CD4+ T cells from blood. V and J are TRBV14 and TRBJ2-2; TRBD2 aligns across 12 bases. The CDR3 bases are TGTGCCAGCAGCCAAGATCTCAGCCTAGCGGGAGGGAACCCCGGGGAGCTGTTTTTT. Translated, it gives CASSQDLSLAGGNPGELFF.